This TCR beta chain was captured by sequencing in a study of T cells after yellow fever vaccination. This clonotype occurred a few times. The target antigen is unknown. Overall study results and limits: Re-detected after boosting: most primary clones, 95% to 98% of CD4 and about 89% of CD8. Compared with primary, the secondary response was weaker and peaked at day 5, not 15.

Synthesis of TCR cDNA relied on 5'RACE template switching, which attached a universal primer site and UMIs. TCRdb processed the 5' RACE reads anew with MiXCR; each CDR3 protein has one entry. The table includes about 500,000 distinct CDR3 sequences, roughly 17% detected once. The clonotype comes from a man aged 18 to 35 who received the YFV17D yellow fever vaccine. The sample in question was PBMCs, obtained less than 6 days after the first yellow fever vaccination.

The CDR3 DNA follows: TGTGCCAGCAGCCAAACAAACAGGGGCGGAATCTACGAGCAGTACTTC. It is translated as CASSQTNRGGIYEQYF. V usage is TRBV7-9 and J usage is TRBJ2-7, with 7 bases aligning to TRBD1. CDR1 SEHNR and CDR2 FQNEAQ come from the germline V gene (reference sequence). With 5 bases clipped from V and 3 bases from J, the junction kept 13 bases outside the gene matches. The CDR3 sequence is 16 residues long.